This record looks at one T cell receptor beta chain sequence and its context. Antigen unknown. This specimen belongs to a study of cytomegalovirus exposure and HLA in healthy donors. Study-level findings and limits: Per a later analysis, under 20,000 TCR beta sequences showed association with HLA alleles at 0.05 false discovery rate. The authors listed 180 or so TCR beta chains as cytomegalovirus-associated. Relative to the approximately 680-donor mean, N-insertions were reportedly fewer in an Asian-associated ancestry cluster in a later analysis.

The PCR employed 60 Vbeta primers together with 13 Jbeta primers. Measured with immunoSEQ multiplex PCR; TCRdb has only the in-frame clones, and not every one. Its listing shows 100,000 to 150,000 clones. The source material was PBMCs. The TCR was taken from a man aged 18 to 35 in good health and CMV-seronegative.

The CDR3 loop is CASSIPGNTEAFF. DNA of the CDR3: TGTGCCAGTAGTATTCCAGGGAACACTGAAGCTTTCTTT. The chain joins TRBV19 to TRBJ1-1, with no clear D. Germline V gene data show CDR1 as LNHDA and CDR2 as SQIVND (reference sequence). The ends were cut back, 3 bases at V and 1 base at J, with 6 bases in the middle. The CDR3 spans 13 residues.